A selection of T cell receptor beta chains follows, all from one sample in a study of blood T cells in healthy people across ages. TCRdb used MiXCR to reprocess the 5' RACE reads, holding one entry per CDR3 protein. Altogether about 620,000 distinct CDR3 sequences are present, about 21% being singletons, with the ten largest covering about 3.6%. The sequenced material came from blood. These receptors originate from a man aged 70 or older in good health. Each CDR3 is given with its conserved first and last residue. Fields, in order: V gene, clone size, CDR3 protein. Clone size is given for some rows only: seen once, a few or many times, or a class if the clone is expanded.

v_call: TRBV28
clone_size: few
cdr3_aa: CASSALQGQGARNEQFF

v_call: TRBV10-3
clone_size: many
cdr3_aa: CAISEEETRVSYEQYF

v_call: TRBV7-8
clone_size: .
cdr3_aa: CASSLRGGDETQYF

v_call: TRBV28
clone_size: few
cdr3_aa: CASSYSPGQGDYEQYF

v_call: TRBV6-2/TRBV6-3
clone_size: few
cdr3_aa: CASPRMSTGRDYEQYF

v_call: TRBV7-9
clone_size: few
cdr3_aa: CASSPGGHPKLFF

v_call: TRBV7-2
clone_size: .
cdr3_aa: CASSLDPGSGYEQYF

v_call: TRBV5-5
clone_size: few
cdr3_aa: CASSAAGVPTDTQYF

v_call: TRBV24-1
clone_size: .
cdr3_aa: CATSEWTIYGYNEQFF

v_call: TRBV28
clone_size: .
cdr3_aa: CAGSGSLGNIQYF

v_call: TRBV12-3/TRBV12-4
clone_size: .
cdr3_aa: CASSLEGAGARQYF

v_call: TRBV6-2/TRBV6-3
clone_size: .
cdr3_aa: CASSYWDRGYNEQFF

v_call: TRBV5-1
clone_size: .
cdr3_aa: CASSLDLAGGPTGELFF

v_call: TRBV27
clone_size: .
cdr3_aa: CASSLSRALPGVTNTEAFF

v_call: TRBV20-1
clone_size: few
cdr3_aa: CSAREITSQQYF

v_call: TRBV1
clone_size: few
cdr3_aa: CTSSQRGTSGSRDTQYF

v_call: TRBV7-2
clone_size: few
cdr3_aa: CAGSFTSGATQETQYF

v_call: TRBV10-3
clone_size: few
cdr3_aa: CAISETGVGTDTQYF

v_call: TRBV5-1
clone_size: .
cdr3_aa: CASSPGDEVVDRNTEAFF

v_call: TRBV25-1
clone_size: few
cdr3_aa: CASSGVTEAFF

v_call: TRBV15
clone_size: .
cdr3_aa: CATSLGRGLEKLFF

v_call: TRBV2
clone_size: many
cdr3_aa: CASSRTGGTGELFF

v_call: TRBV10-2
clone_size: few
cdr3_aa: CASTSGINEQYF

v_call: TRBV7-3
clone_size: .
cdr3_aa: CASSSSPIKAGGPVKETQHF

v_call: TRBV11-2
clone_size: .
cdr3_aa: CASSSINQETQYF